The TCR beta chain described here comes from a study of blood T cell repertoires in COVID-19. Study details: Samples of COVID-19 (acute and convalescent) were obtained from the United States, Italy and Spain.

Germline V gene data show CDR1 as MDHEN and CDR2 as SYDVKM. The V gene end was trimmed by 8 bases and the J gene end by 3 bases; junction bases not matched to a gene: 7. There are 15 residues in the CDR3. Profiled with immunoSEQ multiplex PCR; TCRdb holds only in-frame clones, not every one. The sample has fewer than 350,000 clones, around nine tenths seen once; the top ten hold 2% to 2.5%. The rearrangement uses TRBV28 and TRBJ2-1, with 10 bases fitting TRBD2. The sequence came from a woman aged 55-75 years in a cohort exposed to, infected with or recovered from COVID-19 (not recorded which). Material: PBMCs or T cells enriched from blood (not recorded which). The CDR3 reads CASALGLADYNEQFF. The CDR3 DNA is TGTGCCAGCGCTCTTGGACTAGCGGACTACAATGAGCAGTTCTTC.